This T cell receptor (beta chain) was sequenced for a study of somatic mutations in cytotoxic T cells in rheumatoid arthritis. Profiled with immunoSEQ multiplex PCR; TCRdb holds only in-frame clones, not every one. The sample consists of around 24,000 clones, over 80% of them appearing once. Trimming removed 1 base from V and 3 bases from J; junction bases left unmatched: 5. The CDR3 totals 15 residues. From germline, CDR1 is MGHRA and CDR2 YSYEKL. Source material: CD8+ T cells sorted from blood. The clonotype originates from a man aged 45-65 years in good health. The chain uses TRBV4-1 and TRBJ2-7, with 8 bases aligning to TRBD2. CDR3 sequence (DNA): TGCGCCAGCAGCCAAGGCGTCGGGGGGGGCTACGAGCAGTACTTC. The encoded protein is CASSQGVGGGYEQYF.